This T cell receptor beta chain was identified during a study of blood T cells in healthy people across ages. On the study more broadly: T cells yielded about one barcoded beta molecule per two cells through template switching. Regarding the study as a whole: Aged donors had fewer naive CD4+ cells and lower diversity than long-lived donors. For the donors, CMV status was unknown and possibly confounded expanded clonotype changes.

It was with a sample-barcoded 5' primer and a J-beta primer mix that a second PCR of roughly 7 to 12 cycles was run. Each cDNA molecule, via a template-switch adaptor with 12 random nucleotides, was tagged. TCRdb independently ran MiXCR on the 5' RACE reads; one entry per CDR3 protein. The table has more than 700,000 distinct CDR3 sequences, roughly 50% seen once. Comments on this clonotype: What it binds is unknown.

The CDR3 consists of 12 residues. V lost 6 bases and J lost 11, with 19 bases in between. Germline assignment: CDR1 SQVTM and CDR2 ANQGSEA. The clonotype originates from a man aged 80 or over in good health. Source material: blood. V and J are TRBV29-1 and TRBJ2-5; no clear D. The CDR3 protein is CSVLYWSQEQYF. CDR3 nucleotides: TGCAGCGTCCTATATTGGTCGCAGGAGCAGTACTTC.